These 8 T cell receptor beta chains were all obtained from the same sample, sequenced in a study of blood T cell repertoires in COVID-19. Sequencing used immunoSEQ multiplex PCR; TCRdb keeps in-frame clones, though not all of them. The repertoire holds over 150,000 clones, with around 80% as singletons. The sequenced sample was peripheral blood. These receptors came from a woman aged 70 to 79 who had recovered from COVID-19.

This rearrangement joins TRBV15 to TRBJ1-5; no clear D gene. Per germline, CDR1 LNHNV and CDR2 YYDKDF (reference sequence). CDR3 length equals 13 residues. Trimming left V 4 bases short and J 2 bases short, with 6 bases between. This CDR3 reads CATSTQGNQPQHF. CDR3 DNA sequence: TGTGCCACCAGCACCCAGGGCAATCAGCCCCAGCATTTT.

The CDR3 loop reads CASSRGGGTEAFF. CDR3 nucleotide sequence: TGTGCCAGCAGCCGTGGGGGGGGCACTGAAGCTTTCTTT. The chain links TRBV4-2 to TRBJ1-1, with D possibly TRBD1 on 5 matching bases. V was trimmed by 4 bases and J by 4 bases, leaving 10 bases between them. CDR1 LGHNA and CDR2 YNFKEQ come from the germline V gene. CDR3 length: 13 amino acids.

V gene TRBV4-2 combines with J gene TRBJ2-2, with a weak D call TRBD2 (6 bases). V was pared by 3 bases and J by 5 bases, with 10 bases between. The CDR3 extends over 14 amino acids. Germline CDR1 is LGHNA and CDR2 is YNFKEQ. Written as DNA, the CDR3 is TGTGCCAGCAGCCACCCCCGGGGGACCGGGGAGCTGTTTTTT. Translating gives CASSHPRGTGELFF.

CDR3 protein: CASSSPGQGPSGNTIYF. CDR3 nucleotides: TGTGCCAGCAGCTCGCCTGGGCAGGGCCCCTCTGGAAACACCATATATTTT. The genes are TRBV5-4 and TRBJ1-3; tentative D call: TRBD1 (5 bases). The germline gives CDR1 SGHNT, CDR2 YYREEE (reference sequence). Deletions cut 3 bases from V and 0 bases from J, with 16 bases between. The CDR3 totals 17 residues.

This chain connects TRBV19 to TRBJ1-2; D might be TRBD1 (5 bases). CDR1 and CDR2 (germline): LNHDA, SQIVND (reference sequence). V lost 5 bases and J lost 4, with 17 bases in between. The CDR3 extends over 15 amino acids. CDR3 in amino acids: CASSLLGAGPYGYTF. Written as DNA, the CDR3 is TGTGCCAGTAGTCTCCTTGGGGCAGGCCCCTATGGCTACACCTTC.

This sequence joins TRBV6-5 and TRBJ1-1; 8 positions match TRBD1. The ends lost 4 bases at V and 0 bases at J; junction bases unmatched: 4. Looked up from germline, CDR1 is MNHEY and CDR2 is SVGAGI. This CDR3 spans 15 amino acids. For the CDR3, the DNA is TGTGCCAGCAGTTCCCCGGACAGGGTGAACACTGAAGCTTTCTTT. Protein product: CASSSPDRVNTEAFF.

The V and J genes are TRBV4-3 and TRBJ2-3; possibly TRBD1 for D (5 bases). The germline gives CDR1 LGHNA, CDR2 YSLEER. Trimming cost V 5 bases and J 1 base, with 13 bases left between them. The CDR3 extends over 15 amino acids. The CDR3 loop reads CASSALGRGTDTQYF. DNA for the CDR3: TGCGCCAGCAGCGCACTGGGGCGAGGCACAGATACGCAGTATTTT.

This sequence joins TRBV19 and TRBJ1-1; a possible D gene is TRBD1 (5 bases). Germline V gene data show CDR1 as LNHDA and CDR2 as SQIVND (reference sequence). The V end was cut by 6 bases, the J end by 0 bases, with 14 bases between. The CDR3 runs 15 residues. The CDR3 coding sequence is TGTGCCAGTAGCGACAGTCCCTTTCTGAACACTGAAGCTTTCTTT. Amino acid sequence: CASSDSPFLNTEAFF.